This T cell receptor (beta chain) comes out of a study of cytomegalovirus exposure and HLA in healthy donors. The CDR3 sequence is 15 residues long. The germline CDR1 and CDR2 sequences are SGHNT and YENEEA. Trimming took off 0 bases at V and 0 bases at J, with 9 bases between the two ends. Healthy people donating bone marrow made up the donors. In the PCR, 60 Vbeta and 13 Jbeta primers were used. Some clones are missing from TCRdb's copy, which holds only in-frame ones; the method was immunoSEQ multiplex PCR. The sample records some 150,000 clones, over 60% being singletons. The rearrangement joins TRBV11-3 to TRBJ2-7; tentative D call: TRBD2 (5 bases). This clonotype originated in a female donor in good health and CMV-seropositive. Specimen: PBMCs. CDR3 sequence (DNA): TGTGCCAGCAGCTTAGATCGGGGAAACTCCTACGAGCAGTACTTC. This sequence encodes CASSLDRGNSYEQYF.